Reported below is one T cell receptor beta chain. The sample holds many counts of this clonotype. Its antigen remains unidentified. No base qualities exist here, and no much larger clone lies one base off it. Stable Graves' hyperthyroidism was defined as no progression to ophthalmopathy during 18 months of follow-up. Hyperthyroidism patients were newly diagnosed, had a disease duration of under 2 months, and were aged 18 to 65 years. Exclusion was applied to patients with uncontrolled infections, other autoimmune diseases, pregnancy or lactation. Diagnoses were established on the basis of clinical symptoms, serum thyroxine and TRAb, thyroid ultrasound, and orbital computed tomography. Ficoll-Paque density gradient centrifugation was used to isolate PBMCs from 10 ml of fresh peripheral blood. Total RNA was extracted with Trizol reagent, and quality was checked on an Agilent 2100 Bioanalyzer. The data originate from a study of T cells in Graves' hyperthyroidism and ophthalmopathy (dated by TCRdb to the late 2010s). For context, the study as a whole: Peripheral blood samples were taken at initial diagnosis, before any treatment was given. TCR V-J signatures able to tell the groups apart were searched for in a discovery cohort of 100 or so patients, of whom over 40 had Graves' ophthalmopathy and around 56 had stable Graves' hyperthyroidism. Prospective prediction of ophthalmopathy was tested in an independent validation cohort of under 20 hyperthyroidism patients and some 17 patients who later progressed to ophthalmopathy. The 100 or so discovery patients were divided at random into training and test sets in a 7:3 ratio. In more than 5 Graves' hyperthyroidism patients, the study also compared T-cell repertoires from thyroid tissue with T-cell repertoires from blood. After sampling, hyperthyroidism patients received methimazole starting at 30 mg daily, and ophthalmopathy patients received high-dose intravenous methylprednisolone. According to the paper, TCR Vbeta CDR3 sequencing was carried out on around 140 peripheral blood samples, which came from 40 to 45 ophthalmopathy, around 75 hyperthyroidism and about 17 progressor patients.

TCR beta CDR3 regions were amplified from RNA transcripts. A first-round RT-PCR of the TCR CDR3 used the HTBI primer set with the Qiagen OneStep RT-PCR kit. Libraries were constructed in a second round of multiplex PCR, after which size selection and purification were performed. The libraries were sequenced on an Illumina HiSeq2000 using paired-end 100 bp reads. The study's processing was this. Raw data were processed with SOAPnuke, discarding reads with adapters, uncalled bases, mean Phred below 15, or no exact constant-primer or identifier match. High-quality paired reads were merged with COPE v1.2.5, and unique nucleotide sequences were defined as clonotypes. Clonotypes were aligned to IMGT TRBV, TRBD and TRBJ reference segments using MiTCR v1.1. The analysis included only V-J combinations with a frequency above 0.0001, which together covered 99% to 99.2% of the repertoires. A TCS score was defined as the ratio between F50 (clonal expansion) and ExV (chaos), using BLOSUM62-based TCRdist between CDR3 peptides within each V-J. Welch's t-statistics and random forest reduced roughly 540 V-J features to roughly 13, which were used in a naive Bayes classifier (R e1071). Using fastp trimming at Q25 and MiXCR clonotype assembly, TCRdb reanalyzed the public sequencing data and kept in-frame beta chains. All rows with the same CDR3 protein become a single entry with the most common DNA and genes. What appears here as the V and J calls and clone size reflects TCRdb's work, not the paper's. Here the sample has 450,000 to 650,000 distinct CDR3 sequences; around 21% occur a single time. 26% of the sample is taken by the ten largest.

Results and caveats for the whole study, not just this receptor: Most expanded thyroid clonotypes (frequency above 0.001) were also found in blood, which suggests that blood repertoires may mirror thyroid immune responses. In validation, progression to ophthalmopathy was predicted by the model with 70% to 71% sensitivity and roughly 72% specificity, a median of approximately 6.5 months before onset. A 13 V-J signature model separated ophthalmopathy from stable hyperthyroidism, with approximately 87% sensitivity and 81.08% specificity in cross-validation and 80%/75% in testing. Sample size was not statistically predetermined, and blinding of investigators to group allocation was not performed.

The germline V gene provides CDR1 ENHRY and CDR2 SYGVKD. The CDR3 spans 15 residues, from the cysteine through the phenylalanine. The read is trimmed to its CDR3 DNA, 45 bases read in frame from base 1. Deletion took 2 bases off V and 0 bases off J, with a span of 10 bases between the germline ends. The source of this sequence is a man in his late teens or twenties with Graves' hyperthyroidism. The chain joins TRBV10-3 to TRBJ1-1; no D gene is confidently identified. Source material: blood. The nucleotide sequence reads TGTGCCATCAGTGAGACTACAACGATGAACACTGAAGCTTTCTTT. The translation is CAISETTTMNTEAFF.